The next 2 T cell receptor beta chains were all read from a single sample in a study of Graves' ophthalmopathy and Graves' hyperthyroidism. Amplification from RNA transcripts yielded the TCR beta CDR3 regions. The library came from an HTBI-primed first-round RT-PCR and a second-round multiplex PCR. TCRdb re-called the multiplex PCR reads through MiXCR, storing one row per CDR3 protein. The table shows fewer than 350,000 distinct CDR3 sequences, with roughly 17% occurring only once. Sequenced: peripheral blood. These receptors originate from an adult man with Graves' ophthalmopathy.

This clonotype was counted ten times or more. The chain joins TRBV2 to TRBJ1-1; D unresolved. Trimming cost V 1 base and J 6 bases, with 3 bases left between them. This CDR3 has 11 residues. In germline, CDR1 is SNHLY, CDR2 FYNNEI. This CDR3 is CASSEESEAFF. The DNA of the CDR3 is TGTGCCAGCAGTGAAGAATCTGAAGCTTTCTTT.

In this sample, this clonotype turned up many times. V is TRBV7-9 and J is TRBJ2-5; possibly TRBD1 or TRBD2 for D (5 bases each). V shed 3 bases and J shed 3 bases, with 11 bases lying between them. The CDR3 spans 14 residues. Per germline, CDR1 SEHNR and CDR2 FQNEAQ (reference sequence). As DNA, the CDR3 is TGTGCCAGCAGCTTCGAGGGACCCGAAGAGACCCAGTACTTC. This gives the protein CASSFEGPEETQYF.